Sequencing of this T cell receptor (beta chain) was carried out in a study of blood T cell repertoires in COVID-19. Study in general: Specimens from acute and convalescent COVID-19 originated in the United States, Italy and Spain. T cells, B-cell-depleted T cells, or PBMCs supplied cDNA or gDNA.

How the authors handled the data: Researchers report that nucleated cell counts were estimated from reference gene primer amplification. Sequencing used immunoSEQ multiplex PCR; TCRdb keeps in-frame clones, though not all of them. For V, J and clone size, that table is used; D and trimming come from the DNA. The sample carries under 95,000 clones, under 85% recorded once. V lost 1 base and J 0 bases, leaving 17 bases between the germline ends. Germline values: CDR1 SGHRS, CDR2 YFSETQ. This CDR3 is built from 18 residues. The sequencing input was peripheral blood. The gene calls are TRBV5-1 and TRBJ2-1; tentative D call: TRBD2 (5 bases). This clonotype originated in a woman between 65 and 79 years old with acute or convalescent COVID-19. The CDR3 protein is CASSLWATGMVSYNEQFF. The DNA of the CDR3 is TGCGCCAGCAGCTTGTGGGCTACGGGGATGGTCTCCTACAATGAGCAGTTCTTC.